These 7 T cell receptor beta chains originate from one sample sequenced in a study of OX40 agonist ivuxolimab in advanced cancers. Only in-frame clones appear in the TCRdb table, and some are missing; sequencing was by immunoSEQ multiplex PCR. The table includes approximately 70,000 clones, 82% detected once. The sequences come from CD4+ or CD8+ T cells sorted from blood, collected in a trial of the OX40 agonist ivuxolimab. The receptors stem from an adult with an advanced solid tumor such as melanoma, head and neck, liver or kidney cancer.

This clone was picked up a small number of times. The chain recombines TRBV19 with TRBJ2-1; 7 positions agree with TRBD2. V shed 3 bases and J 2 bases; nucleotides not matched to a gene: 7. CDR1 LNHDA and CDR2 SQIVND come from the germline V gene (reference sequence). This CDR3 contains 16 residues. Here the CDR3 reads CASSMGRESTYNEQFF. In nucleotides, the CDR3 is TGTGCCAGTAGTATGGGGCGGGAGTCAACCTACAATGAGCAGTTCTTC. The complete variable domain, with remaining parts taken from reference TRBV19 and TRBJ2-1, reads DGGITQSPKYLFRKEGQNVTLSCEQNLNHDAMYWYRQDPGQGLRLIYYSQIVNDFQKGDIAEGYSVSREKKESFPLTVTSAQKNPTAFYLCASSMGRESTYNEQFFGPGTRLTVL.

The chain recombines TRBV19 with TRBJ1-5; tentatively, D is TRBD1 (6 bases). V dropped 5 bases and J dropped 3 bases, with 23 bases sitting between them. The CDR3 is 18 amino acids. The germline V gene encodes CDR1 LNHDA and CDR2 SQIVND (reference sequence). CDR3 sequence: CASSPLAPAGDNNQPQHF. The CDR3 bases are TGTGCCAGTAGTCCCCTCGCCCCGGCAGGGGATAACAATCAGCCCCAGCATTTT.

The chain carries TRBV18 and TRBJ2-2; TRBD1 agrees at 8 bases. Germline V gene data show CDR1 as KGHSH and CDR2 as LQKENI. The CDR3 is 16 residues long. Trimming at V came to 4 bases and at J to 1 base, leaving 5 bases not matched to a gene. CDR3 loop: CASSQAGGVNTGELFF. For the CDR3, the DNA is TGTGCCAGCTCACAAGCAGGGGGCGTGAACACCGGGGAGCTGTTTTTT.

The rearrangement joins TRBV7-3 to TRBJ2-2, with 9 bases matching TRBD1. The length of the CDR3 is 16 residues. Trimming took 4 bases from V and 6 from J; bases not matched to a gene: 9. From germline, CDR1 is SGHTA and CDR2 FQGTGA. The CDR3 DNA is TGTGCCAGCAGCTCCCGGGACAGGGAGATAGCCGGGGAGCTGTTTTTT. It is translated as CASSSRDREIAGELFF.

This sequence joins TRBV5-1 and TRBJ1-4; 8 bases are a match to TRBD1. The V gene's germline CDR1 is SGHRS and CDR2 YFSETQ. Trimming cost V 0 bases and J 8 bases; bases outside gene matches: 6. The CDR3 is made up of 15 amino acids. The CDR3 region has the DNA TGCGCCAGCAGCTTGGGTCCGACAGGGGAGGAAAAACTGTTTTTT. It yields the protein CASSLGPTGEEKLFF.

This clone was recorded only once. This chain connects TRBV6-1 to TRBJ2-4, with D perhaps matching TRBD2 (5 bases). Germline V gene sequence: CDR1 MNHNS, CDR2 SASEGT. Trimming left V 3 bases short and J 7 bases short, with 28 bases between. The CDR3 extends over 19 amino acids. DNA for the CDR3: TGTGCCAGCAGTGAGGCCCCCGGGATCGAGGTTGGGCCCACCAACATTCAGTACTTC. Protein: CASSEAPGIEVGPTNIQYF.

The genes are TRBV27 and TRBJ2-6; 9 bases are shared with TRBD2. With V trimmed by 1 base and J by 0 bases, 7 bases remained unmatched. Germline values: CDR1 MNHEY, CDR2 SMNVEV (reference sequence). The CDR3 spans 19 residues. The CDR3 DNA follows: TGTGCCAGCAGTTTATGGGGTCTAGCGGGGAGCTCTGGGGCCAACGTCCTGACTTTC. This encodes CASSLWGLAGSSGANVLTF. The full variable domain, its missing parts supplied by reference TRBV27 and TRBJ2-6, is EAQVTQNPRYLITVTGKKLTVTCSQNMNHEYMSWYRQDPGLGLRQIYYSMNVEVTDKGDVPEGYKVSRKEKRNFPLILESPSPNQTSLYFCASSLWGLAGSSGANVLTFGAGSRLTVL.